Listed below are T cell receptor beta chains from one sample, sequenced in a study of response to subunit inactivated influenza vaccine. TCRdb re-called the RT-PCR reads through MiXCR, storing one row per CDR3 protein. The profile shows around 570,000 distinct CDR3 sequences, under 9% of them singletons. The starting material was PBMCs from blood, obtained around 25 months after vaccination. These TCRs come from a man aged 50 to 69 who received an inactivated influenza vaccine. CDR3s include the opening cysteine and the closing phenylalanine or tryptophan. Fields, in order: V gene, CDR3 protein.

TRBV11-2,CASSPGVVDTQYF
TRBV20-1,CSASTGTGDYGYTF
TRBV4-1,CASSQAQGVYNEQFF
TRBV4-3,CASSKSGGVAGELFF
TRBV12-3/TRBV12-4,CASSFFRGWTRRNEQFF
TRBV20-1,CSARSRANTEAFF
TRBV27,CASSLMGTSGRGEQFF
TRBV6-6,CASSYSPEGGYTF
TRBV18,CASSRAENYEQYF
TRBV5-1,CASSLWSRSSYEQYF
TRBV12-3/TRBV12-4,CASSLPSGGPGTGELFF
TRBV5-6,CASSLGRKDATGELFF
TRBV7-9,CASSPGLAGGDTQYF
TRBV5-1,CASSPGGPTDTQYF
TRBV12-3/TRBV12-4,CASSDGQGAETQYF
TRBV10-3,CAISEGHSTGELFF
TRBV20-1,CSARDPSARRTNEQFF
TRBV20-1,CSAPIPSSSYNEQFF
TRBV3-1,CASSPRDTQYNEQFF
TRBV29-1,CSVRQGAREQYF
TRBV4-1,CASSQVLGQGTTEAFF
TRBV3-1,CASSQFDSWNSPLHF
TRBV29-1,CSVVDRGGNTIYF
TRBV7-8,CASSRGRENEQYF
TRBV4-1,CASSQERGVLYEQYF
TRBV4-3,CASSQDFGRATLYEQYF
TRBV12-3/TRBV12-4,CASRGQNQETQYF
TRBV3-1,CASSPQTSGTQFF
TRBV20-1,CSATGRARYEQYF
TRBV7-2,CASTLEGHTEAFF
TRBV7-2,CARSPWVGTTYEQYF
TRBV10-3,CAIRKGPSSYNEQFF
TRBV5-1,CASSSGDYGYTF
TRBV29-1,CSVEVLAASTDTQYF
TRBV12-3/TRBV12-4,CASSLMYAGELFF
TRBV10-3,CATAASDRGAYGYTF
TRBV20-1,CSARSTSGRITGELFF
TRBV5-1,CASSPGQGHYGYTF
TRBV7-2,CASSSLPVRGLWQPQHF
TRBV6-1,CASSASGQGPYEQFF
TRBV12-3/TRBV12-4,CASSLRGVAGPRGQFF
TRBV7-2,CASSVDRFNQPQHF
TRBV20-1,CSAPGTSVYEQYF
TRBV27,CASSLFPGQSYEQYF
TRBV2,CASRGGHRGDFYGYTF
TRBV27,CASSPRPGVDEAFF
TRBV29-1,CSGRGGSGELFF
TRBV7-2,CASSSGGVNQPQHF
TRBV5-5,CASSFQAGGGNEQFF
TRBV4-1,CASSQDQGMPGTQYF
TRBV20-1,CSASHRRGVNIQYF
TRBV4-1,CASSQDPGSRGNNEQFF
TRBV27,CASRRQWGANTGELFF
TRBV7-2,CASSFRSLANTGELFF
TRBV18,CASSPPSGQGHSPLHF